This T cell receptor beta chain appears in the sequencing data of a study of blood T cell repertoires in COVID-19. Turning to this clone: The sample has other DNA sequences that encode this CDR3 too.

The CDR3 runs to 14 residues. The trim removed 4 bases at V and 2 bases at J, leaving 2 bases unmatched. CDR1 is SGHVS, CDR2 FQNEAQ, per germline. The authors' processing: By means of reference gene primer amplification, nucleated cell counts were estimated. Clones were read by immunoSEQ multiplex PCR, and TCRdb kept only the in-frame ones, dropping some. V and J calls and clone size are given by that table; D and trimming were obtained from the DNA. The table shows tens of thousands of clones, with 75% to 85% occurring only once. This TCR was sampled from a human donor in a cohort sampled during active COVID-19. The sample comprised peripheral blood. The chain recombines TRBV7-8 with TRBJ2-5; 9 bases are shared with TRBD1. DNA for the CDR3: TGTGCCAGCAGCTCAGGACAGGGGCAAGAGACCCAGTACTTC. This sequence encodes CASSSGQGQETQYF.